The 26 T cell receptor beta chains reported below all come from one sample, sequenced in a study of T cells after yellow fever vaccination. Each CDR3 protein is one row after TCRdb ran MiXCR on the 5' RACE reads. The table shows 140,000 to 150,000 distinct CDR3 sequences, with roughly 6.7% occurring only once. The source material was CD4+ T cells sorted from PBMCs, sampled 10 days after the yellow fever booster vaccination. Receptors originate from a man in his thirties or forties who received the YFV17D yellow fever vaccine.

This clonotype showed up many times. The genes are TRBV3-1 and TRBJ2-1; D is possibly TRBD1 (5 bases). Trimming removed 2 bases at V and 9 bases at J, with 8 bases between. The germline CDR1 and CDR2 sequences are LGHDT and YNNKEL (reference sequence). This CDR3 is built from 12 residues. The DNA for the CDR3 is TGTGCCAGCAGCCAAACAGGTTTTGAGCAGTTCTTC. The encoded protein is CASSQTGFEQFF.

For this clonotype: This clone may be a read error of a much larger clone one base away. The chain is built from TRBV20-1 and TRBJ2-7; D might be TRBD1 or TRBD2, each matching 5 bases. The CDR3 has 15 amino acids. Germline CDR1 reads DFQATT; CDR2 reads SNEGSKA (reference sequence). CDR3 in amino acids: CSVRDRRDLTYEQYF. The CDR3 DNA sequence: TGCAGTGTTAGAGATCGAAGGGACCTTACCTACGAGCAGTACTTC.

This clonotype came up many times. The CDR3 is CASSPLSPRQTYRDEQFF. The DNA of the CDR3 is TGTGCCAGCAGTCCCCTTTCCCCCCGACAAACCTATAGGGATGAGCAGTTCTTC. The chain is built from TRBV12-3 or TRBV12-4 and TRBJ2-1; D is uncertain. The CDR3 spans 18 residues. Trimming stripped 5 bases from V and 8 bases from J, with 28 bases between.

The chain couples TRBV5-1 to TRBJ2-5; 8 bases match TRBD1. Germline V gene data show CDR1 as SGHRS and CDR2 as YFSETQ. The V gene end was trimmed by 0 bases and the J gene end by 4 bases; junction bases not matched to a gene: 2. This CDR3 is 14 amino acids long. Here the CDR3 reads CASSLEQGGETQYF. CDR3 in DNA: TGCGCCAGCAGCTTGGAACAGGGGGGAGAGACCCAGTACTTC. Based on the CDR3 plus reference TRBV5-1 and TRBJ2-5, the full variable domain is KAGVTQTPRYLIKTRGQQVTLSCSPISGHRSVSWYQQTPGQGLQFLFEYFSETQRNKGNFPGRFSGRQFSNSRSEMNVSTLELGDSALYLCASSLEQGGETQYFGPGTRLLVL.

This clonotype was seen many times. The chain is built from TRBV12-3 or TRBV12-4 and TRBJ1-4; possible D gene TRBD1, 6 bases. The CDR3 extends over 15 amino acids. The V gene lost 3 bases and the J gene lost 8 bases, with 16 bases spanning the gap. For the CDR3, the DNA is TGTGCCAGCAGTTTTGCAGGGCAGGGGCGGGAAAAACTGTTTTTT. Its translation is CASSFAGQGREKLFF.

This clonotype appeared a few times. The chain has TRBV7-9 and TRBJ1-4, with D perhaps TRBD1 (6 bases). Trimming removed 1 base from V and 8 bases from J, with 14 bases in between. The CDR3 extends over 15 amino acids. The germline V gene has CDR1 SEHNR and CDR2 FQNEAQ (reference sequence). CDR3 bases: TGTGCCAGCAGCTTAGAAGGCGTTGGGGGCGAAAAACTGTTTTTT. Translation gives CASSLEGVGGEKLFF.

This clonotype was found many times. The chain couples TRBV3-1 to TRBJ2-5; D uncertain. Germline CDR1 LGHDT, CDR2 YNNKEL (reference sequence). V was cut by 3 bases and J by 4 bases, with 6 bases left in between. The CDR3 has 12 residues. DNA of the CDR3: TGTGCCAGCAGCCATATCCGAGAGACCCAGTACTTC. Protein sequence: CASSHIRETQYF.

This clonotype was seen at least ten times. This chain joins TRBV30 and TRBJ2-3; maybe TRBD2 (6 bases). Germline CDR1 is GTSNPN and CDR2 is SVGIG (reference sequence). With 8 bases removed from V and 2 bases from J, the gap between germline ends came to 14 bases. The CDR3 length is 13 residues. This chain's CDR3 is CAASRGITDTQYF. The CDR3 nucleotides are TGTGCCGCAAGCCGGGGGATCACAGATACGCAGTATTTT.

This clonotype was seen many times. The CDR3 bases are TGTGCCACCAGCCGCGGGCTAGGGAACACCGGGGAGCTGTTTTTT. Protein sequence: CATSRGLGNTGELFF. V usage is TRBV15 and J usage is TRBJ2-2; possibly TRBD2 for D (5 bases). Per the germline V gene, CDR1 is LNHNV and CDR2 is YYDKDF (reference sequence). V dropped 5 bases and J dropped 1 base, with 11 bases sitting between them. CDR3 length equals 15 residues. The full variable domain, rest sourced from reference TRBV15 and TRBJ2-2, is DAMVIQNPRYQVTQFGKPVTLSCSQTLNHNVMYWYQQKSSQAPKLLFHYYDKDFNNEADTPDNFQSRRPNTSFCFLDIRSPGLGDTAMYLCATSRGLGNTGELFFGEGSRLTVL.

This clonotype was seen ten or more times. The chain joins TRBV7-2 to TRBJ2-7; TRBD2 is a possible D gene (6 bases). Trimming pared 3 bases from V and 6 bases from J, leaving 12 bases between. CDR3 length: 13 amino acids. Per the germline V gene, CDR1 is SGHTA and CDR2 is FQGNSA. CDR3 DNA sequence: TGTGCCAGCAGCTTGTTTACGGGAGTCGAGCAGTACTTC. Residues: CASSLFTGVEQYF. The whole variable domain, filled in from reference TRBV7-2 and TRBJ2-7, reads GAGVSQSPSNKVTEKGKDVELRCDPISGHTALYWYRQSLGQGLEFLIYFQGNSAPDKSGLPSDRFSAERTGGSVSTLTIQRTQQEDSAVYLCASSLFTGVEQYFGPGTRLTVT.

The table lists this clonotype with a few counts. The chain has TRBV15 and TRBJ2-3; TRBD2 matches 9 bases. Looked up from germline, CDR1 is LNHNV and CDR2 is YYDKDF (reference sequence). The trim removed 5 bases at V and 6 bases at J, leaving 6 bases unmatched. This CDR3 contains 14 residues. This CDR3 reads CATSESGRTDTQYF. CDR3 sequence (DNA): TGTGCCACCAGCGAGAGCGGGAGGACTGATACGCAGTATTTT.

This clonotype has ten or more counts. The chain combines TRBV12-5 with TRBJ2-1, with 13 bases fitting TRBD2. This CDR3 has 15 amino acids. With V trimmed by 5 bases and J by 5 bases, 3 bases remained unmatched. From germline, CDR1 is LGHNT and CDR2 FRNRAP. DNA for the CDR3: TGTGCTAGTGGTCCGGGGACTAGCGGGGACAATGAGCAGTTCTTC. Translating gives CASGPGTSGDNEQFF.

This clonotype was seen ten or more times. This chain uses TRBV12-3 or TRBV12-4 with TRBJ2-3, with 10 bases aligning to TRBD2. V dropped 0 bases and J dropped 0; count of bases not matched to a gene: 6. The CDR3 consists of 18 residues. The CDR3 is CASSLARTTSGSTDTQYF. CDR3 bases: TGTGCCAGCAGTTTAGCGCGTACGACTAGCGGGAGCACAGATACGCAGTATTTT.

V is TRBV7-2 and J is TRBJ2-7, with TRBD1 matching over 9 bases. The junction had 19 bases not matched to a gene; V was cut back by 7 bases and J by 6 bases. Germline V gene data show CDR1 as SGHTA and CDR2 as FQGNSA. The CDR3 spans 17 residues. CDR3 coding DNA: TGTGCCAGCAACTCGGGGCCGGGGGACAGGGTCTTAAGCGAGCAGTACTTC. Its protein product is CASNSGPGDRVLSEQYF.

The table lists this clonotype with many counts. The CDR3 sequence is CASTPGTSGNYEQYF. The CDR3 region has the DNA TGCGCCAGCACCCCTGGGACTAGCGGGAACTACGAGCAGTACTTC. V usage is TRBV5-1 and J usage is TRBJ2-7; 13 bases agree with TRBD2. Unmatched junction bases numbered 6, after V lost 6 bases and J lost 3 bases. The CDR3 sequence is 15 residues long. Germline V CDR1 and CDR2: SGHRS, YFSETQ.

This clonotype has a count of ten or more. This chain uses TRBV12-3 or TRBV12-4 with TRBJ1-5; no firm D call. The V gene lost 2 bases and the J gene lost 7 bases, with 6 bases spanning the gap. The CDR3 loop spans 12 amino acids. DNA for the CDR3: TGTGCCAGCAGTTTAAGGAGGCAGCCCCAGCATTTT. Translated: CASSLRRQPQHF.

The J gene is TRBJ2-1, the V gene TRBV29-1; D call uncertain. V gave up 4 bases and J gave up 5 bases, with 9 bases separating them. CDR1 is SQVTM, CDR2 ANQGSEA, per germline. The CDR3 has 12 residues. The CDR3 here is CSVGYRNNEQFF. CDR3 DNA sequence: TGCAGCGTTGGGTACCGAAACAATGAGCAGTTCTTC.

The table lists this clonotype with many counts. The rearrangement links TRBV18 to TRBJ2-7, with TRBD2 identical over 7 bases. The CDR3 has 16 residues. Germline V gene sequence: CDR1 KGHSH, CDR2 LQKENI. V lost 3 bases and J lost 6; bases outside the gene matches: 14. The CDR3 nucleotides read TGTGCCAGCTCACCCCCGGGTGGTAGCGGACTAGTCGAGCAGTACTTC. This gives the protein CASSPPGGSGLVEQYF.

Ten or more counts support this clonotype. The chain couples TRBV12-3 or TRBV12-4 to TRBJ2-5; TRBD2 matches at 10 bases. The J segment lost 6 bases and the V segment lost 8 bases, leaving 9 bases of the junction unmatched. This CDR3 is built from 14 residues. The CDR3 region has the DNA TGTGCCAGCCAACCTAGCGGGAGCGGGAAGACCCAGTACTTC. Protein product: CASQPSGSGKTQYF.

The rearrangement links TRBV7-9 to TRBJ2-6; D gene unclear. Per germline, CDR1 SEHNR and CDR2 FQNEAQ (reference sequence). V was pared by 4 bases and J by 0 bases, with 7 bases between. The CDR3 is 15 residues long. As DNA, the CDR3 is TGTGCCAGCAGCTGGCACAGCTCTGGGGCCAACGTCCTGACTTTC. It translates to CASSWHSSGANVLTF. Variable domain in full (rest from reference TRBV7-9 and TRBJ2-6): DTGVSQNPRHKITKRGQNVTFRCDPISEHNRLYWYRQTLGQGPEFLTYFQNEAQLEKSRLLSDRFSAERPKGSFSTLEIQRTEQGDSAMYLCASSWHSSGANVLTFGAGSRLTVL.

This clonotype was counted at least ten times. The chain employs TRBV7-2 and TRBJ1-4; TRBD1 aligns across 10 bases. J gave up 9 bases and V 5 bases, and 9 bases lay outside the gene matches. CDR3 size: 15 residues. Per the germline V gene, CDR1 is SGHTA and CDR2 is FQGNSA. CDR3 residues: CASSKGTGDLKKLFF. CDR3 DNA sequence: TGTGCCAGCAGCAAAGGGACAGGGGATCTTAAAAAACTGTTTTTT.

Turning to this clonotype: Given a much more abundant clone one base away, this may be a read error. This CDR3 reads CASSSRGTTYEQCF. The CDR3 nucleotides are TGTGCCAGCAGCAGCAGAGGCACCACCTACGAGCAGTGCTTC. This chain joins TRBV5-6 and TRBJ2-7, with D unresolved. This CDR3 has 14 amino acids. Germline assignment: CDR1 SGHDT and CDR2 YYEEEE.

This clonotype was counted many times. The chain combines TRBV10-3 with TRBJ2-7; 7 positions agree with TRBD2. Trimming at V came to 4 bases and at J to 0 bases, leaving 6 bases not matched to a gene. Per germline, CDR1 ENHRY and CDR2 SYGVKD. The CDR3 has 15 residues. CDR3 bases: TGTGCCATCAGTGGGGGCGGGAGTAGCTCCTACGAGCAGTACTTC. Its protein product is CAISGGGSSSYEQYF.

This clonotype was found a few times. The genes are TRBV20-1 and TRBJ1-2; D unclear. The CDR3 has 10 residues. From germline, CDR1 is DFQATT and CDR2 SNEGSKA (reference sequence). CDR3: CSPTVDGYTF. As DNA, the CDR3 is TGCAGCCCTACAGTTGATGGCTACACCTTC.

Many counts were recorded for this clonotype. The rearrangement uses TRBV29-1 and TRBJ2-7, with D possibly being TRBD1 or TRBD2 (5 bases each). The CDR3 length is 11 residues. Looked up from germline, CDR1 is SQVTM and CDR2 is ANQGSEA. V shed 4 bases and J shed 9 bases, with 13 bases lying between them. Here the CDR3 DNA reads TGCAGCGTTGGTGGGACCTCAGGGCAGTACTTC. It specifies CSVGGTSGQYF.

The sample holds many counts of this clonotype. This rearrangement joins TRBV7-9 to TRBJ2-3; D possibly corresponds to TRBD2 (5 bases). The CDR3 totals 14 residues. Per the germline V gene, CDR1 is SEHNR and CDR2 is FQNEAQ (reference sequence). V lost 6 bases and J 4 bases, leaving 14 bases between the germline ends. The CDR3 here is CASSDRGGPDTQYF. In DNA, the CDR3 is TGTGCCAGCAGTGACCGGGGTGGTCCAGATACGCAGTATTTT.